The T cell receptor beta chain described here comes from a study of T cell responses to AZD1222 COVID-19 vaccine (dated by TCRdb to the early 2020s). Background on the whole study: AZD1222 recipients with second doses at about 4 weeks or about 12 weeks were pooled, because spike-specific TCR depth and breadth did not differ between schedules. A total of just over 230 trial participants underwent TCR sequencing, of whom about 200 had received two doses of AZD1222 and 26 had received two doses of the MenACWY control vaccine. Trial participants were enrolled by age into subgroups of 18-55, 56-69 and 70-plus years, and around 150, 29 and 61 TCR-sequenced participants, respectively, were included in these subgroups.

The CDR3 regions of human TCRbeta chains were analyzed by immunosequencing. Under the source paper's analysis protocol: Repertoire TCRs were checked for matches against a reference library of SARS-CoV-2-specific TCRs that had been generated using the MIRA antigen-specificity platform. Breadth was defined as the fraction of unique TCRs that were SARS-CoV-2-associated. Depth was defined as the fraction of total T cells that were SARS-CoV-2-associated. Each spike-specific TCR was assigned to its reactive spike region and to a CD4 or CD8 class using the MIRA data. Log10-transformed breadth and depth values were compared by one-way ANOVA with Sidak's multiple comparisons tests. Drawn from immuneACCESS, this table holds only the in-frame rearrangements with V and J called that TCRdb kept. Clones are partly lost; checked studies trace under half to an unresolved V gene and leave the rest unexplained. The V and J calls and clone size come from that table; D and trimming were worked out from the DNA. Counted in this sample were 110,000 to 150,000 clones; 70% to 90% of them appeared once. Jointly, the top ten make up around 8% of the sample.

From its cysteine to its phenylalanine, the CDR3 spans 12 amino acids. The kept DNA is CDR3 alone, 36 bases in frame from the first base. V is clipped by 2 bases and J by 1 base, and the sequence between their germline boundaries is 3 bases long. For CDR1 and CDR2, the germline V gene lists SGHTA and FQGNSA. The meaning of the sample's time point label: baseline before first vaccination. The vaccinee samples were drawn from two UK trials, COV001 and COV002, one of which was a single-blind randomized controlled phase 2/3 trial testing AZD1222 (ChAdOx1 nCoV-19) in healthy adults. For TCRbeta chain sequencing, PBMC samples from trial participants were taken at day 0 and at day 28 after the second dose. Broad study findings and their caveats: Nearly half of unique spike-specific TCRs reportedly recognized epitopes outside regions mutated in the B.1.351 and B.1.1.7 variants. Participants were mostly white British and included more females than males, and it was suggested by the authors that clonal diversity may have been underestimated. No day 14 peak-response samples were available, so repertoires were characterized only after the peak T cell response. Conclusions about previously exposed vaccinees were limited because only six or seven AZD1222 recipients were SARS-CoV-2 seropositive at baseline. After two AZD1222 doses, spike-specific TCR breadth and depth were significantly higher than at day 0 and than in MenACWY recipients. Vaccine-associated CD4 TCRs spanned the whole spike protein, with dominant responses in regions 160-218 and 743-854. The 56-69-year group was small, and its depth increase did not reach significance, likely because of low power.

Of note for this clone: Which antigen it targets is not known. No base-level quality is on record; no much larger clone is a single base apart.

This sequence originates from an adult in good health. The chain uses TRBV7-2 and TRBJ2-7; no D segment can be confidently identified. This specimen was peripheral blood, taken on day 0 of AZD1222 vaccination. The encoded CDR3 is CASSLTSYEQYF. The nucleotide sequence reads as follows: TGTGCCAGCAGCTTAACTTCCTACGAGCAGTACTTC.